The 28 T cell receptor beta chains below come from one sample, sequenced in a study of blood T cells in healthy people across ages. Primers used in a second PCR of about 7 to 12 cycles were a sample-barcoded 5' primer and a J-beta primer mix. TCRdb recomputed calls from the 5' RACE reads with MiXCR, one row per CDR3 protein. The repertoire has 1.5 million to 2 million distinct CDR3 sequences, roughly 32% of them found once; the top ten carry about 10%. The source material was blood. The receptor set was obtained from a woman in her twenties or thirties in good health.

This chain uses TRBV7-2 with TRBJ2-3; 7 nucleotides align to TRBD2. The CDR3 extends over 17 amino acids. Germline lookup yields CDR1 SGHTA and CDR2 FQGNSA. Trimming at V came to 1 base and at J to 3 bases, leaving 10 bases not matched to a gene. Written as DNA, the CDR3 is TGTGCCAGCAGCTTAGACGTCGGACTAGGCTATACAGATACGCAGTATTTT. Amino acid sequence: CASSLDVGLGYTDTQYF.

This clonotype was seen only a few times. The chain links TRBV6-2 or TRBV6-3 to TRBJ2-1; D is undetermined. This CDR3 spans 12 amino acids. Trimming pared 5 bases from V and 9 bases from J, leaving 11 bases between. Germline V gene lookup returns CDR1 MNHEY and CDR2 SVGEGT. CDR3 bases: TGTGCCAGCAGTGACCAGAAAGGTGAGCAGTTCTTC. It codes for CASSDQKGEQFF.

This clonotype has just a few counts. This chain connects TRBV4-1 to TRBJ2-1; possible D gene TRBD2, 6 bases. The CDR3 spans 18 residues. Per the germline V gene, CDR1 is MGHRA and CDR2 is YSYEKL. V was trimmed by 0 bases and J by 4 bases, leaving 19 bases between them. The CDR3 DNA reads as TGCGCCAGCAGCCAAGATTTTTATTTTCGGGACTTATACAATGAGCAGTTCTTC. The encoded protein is CASSQDFYFRDLYNEQFF.

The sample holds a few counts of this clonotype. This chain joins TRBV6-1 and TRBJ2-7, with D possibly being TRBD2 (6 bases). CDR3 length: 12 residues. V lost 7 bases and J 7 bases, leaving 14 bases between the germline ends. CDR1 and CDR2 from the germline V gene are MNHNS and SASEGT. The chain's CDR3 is CASKGVAGEQYF. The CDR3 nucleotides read TGTGCCAGCAAGGGCGTCGCGGGGGAGCAGTACTTC.

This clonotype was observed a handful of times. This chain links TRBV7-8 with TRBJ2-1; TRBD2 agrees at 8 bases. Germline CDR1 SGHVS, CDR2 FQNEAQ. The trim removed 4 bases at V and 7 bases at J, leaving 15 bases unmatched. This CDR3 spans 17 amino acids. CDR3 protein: CASSSILTSGRNNEQFF. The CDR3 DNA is TGTGCCAGCAGCTCAATCCTGACGAGCGGGAGAAATAATGAGCAGTTCTTC.

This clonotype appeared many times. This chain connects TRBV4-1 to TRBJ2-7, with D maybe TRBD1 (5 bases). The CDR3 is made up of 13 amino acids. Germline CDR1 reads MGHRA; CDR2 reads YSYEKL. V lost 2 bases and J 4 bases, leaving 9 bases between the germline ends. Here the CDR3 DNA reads TGCGCCAGCAGCCAATCCCCAGGGTACGAGCAGTACTTC. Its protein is CASSQSPGYEQYF.

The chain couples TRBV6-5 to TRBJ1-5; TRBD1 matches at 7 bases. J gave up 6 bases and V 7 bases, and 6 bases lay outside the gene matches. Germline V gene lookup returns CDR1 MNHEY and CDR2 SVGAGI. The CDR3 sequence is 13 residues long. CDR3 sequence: CASTGGHGQPQHF. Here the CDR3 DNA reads TGTGCCAGCACAGGGGGACATGGTCAGCCCCAGCATTTT.

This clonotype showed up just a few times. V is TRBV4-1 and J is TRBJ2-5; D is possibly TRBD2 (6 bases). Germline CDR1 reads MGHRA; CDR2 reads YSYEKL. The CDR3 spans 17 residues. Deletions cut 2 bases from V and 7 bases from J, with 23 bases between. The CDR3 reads CASSQRAVRRDESTQYF. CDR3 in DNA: TGCGCCAGCAGCCAAAGGGCCGTGAGGCGGGACGAGTCGACCCAGTACTTC.

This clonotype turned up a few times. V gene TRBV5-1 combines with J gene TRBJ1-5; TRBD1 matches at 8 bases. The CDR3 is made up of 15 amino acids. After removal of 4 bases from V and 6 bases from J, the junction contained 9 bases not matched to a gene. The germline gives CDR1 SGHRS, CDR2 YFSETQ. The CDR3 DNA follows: TGCGCCAGCAGCCTTTCAGGGGGCGCTAGTCAGCCCCAGCATTTT. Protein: CASSLSGGASQPQHF.

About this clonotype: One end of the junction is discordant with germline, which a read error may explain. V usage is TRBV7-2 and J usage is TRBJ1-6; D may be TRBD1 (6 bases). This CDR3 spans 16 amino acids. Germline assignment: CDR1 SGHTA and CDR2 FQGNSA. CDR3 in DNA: TGTGCCAGCAGCTTGCAGACAGGAATCGGTGGCTCACCCCGCCACTTT. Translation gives CASSLQTGIGGSPRHF.

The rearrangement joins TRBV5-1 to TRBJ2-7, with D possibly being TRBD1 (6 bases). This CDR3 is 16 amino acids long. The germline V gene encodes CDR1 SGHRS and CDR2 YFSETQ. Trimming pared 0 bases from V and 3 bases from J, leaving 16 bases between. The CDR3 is CASSLADRTDLYEQYF. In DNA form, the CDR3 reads TGCGCCAGCAGCTTGGCCGACAGGACTGACCTCTACGAGCAGTACTTC.

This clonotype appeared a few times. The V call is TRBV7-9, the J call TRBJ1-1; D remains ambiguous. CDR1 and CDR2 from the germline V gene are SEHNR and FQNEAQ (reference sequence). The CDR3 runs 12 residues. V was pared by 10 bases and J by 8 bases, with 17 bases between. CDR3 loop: CATLGDRWEAFF. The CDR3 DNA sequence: TGTGCCACCCTGGGTGACCGGTGGGAAGCTTTCTTT. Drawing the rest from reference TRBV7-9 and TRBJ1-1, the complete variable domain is DTGVSQNPRHKITKRGQNVTFRCDPISEHNRLYWYRQTLGQGPEFLTYFQNEAQLEKSRLLSDRFSAERPKGSFSTLEIQRTEQGDSAMYLCATLGDRWEAFFGQGTRLTVV.

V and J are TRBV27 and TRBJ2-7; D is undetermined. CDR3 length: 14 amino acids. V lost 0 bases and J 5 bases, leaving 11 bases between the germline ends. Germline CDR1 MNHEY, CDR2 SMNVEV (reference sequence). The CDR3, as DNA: TGTGCCAGCAGTTTATCTGCCCCTCGGAACGAGCAGTACTTC. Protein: CASSLSAPRNEQYF.

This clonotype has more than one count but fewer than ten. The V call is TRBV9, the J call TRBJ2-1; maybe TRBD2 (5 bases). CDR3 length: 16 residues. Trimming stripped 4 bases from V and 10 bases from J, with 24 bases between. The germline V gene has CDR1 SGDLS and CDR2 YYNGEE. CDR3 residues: CASSPLSGTRPSEQFF. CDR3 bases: TGTGCCAGCAGCCCCCTGAGCGGTACGCGCCCCAGCGAGCAGTTCTTC.

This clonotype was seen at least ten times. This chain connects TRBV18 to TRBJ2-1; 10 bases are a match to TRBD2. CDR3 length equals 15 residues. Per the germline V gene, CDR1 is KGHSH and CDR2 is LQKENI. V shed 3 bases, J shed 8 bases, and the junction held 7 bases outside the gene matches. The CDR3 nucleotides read TGTGCCAGCTCACCCGGGCTAGCGGGAGTGGATGAGCAGTTCTTC. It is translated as CASSPGLAGVDEQFF.

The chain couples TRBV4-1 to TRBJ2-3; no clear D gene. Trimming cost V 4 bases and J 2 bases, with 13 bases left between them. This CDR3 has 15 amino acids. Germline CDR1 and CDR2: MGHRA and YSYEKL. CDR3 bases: TGCGCCAGCAGCCCTTTGGGCCTATTCACAGATACGCAGTATTTT. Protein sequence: CASSPLGLFTDTQYF.

Here the CDR3 DNA reads TGTGCCAGCAGTGAACCGGGACAGGGGGCTGGAACTGAAGCTTTCTTT. Its protein is CASSEPGQGAGTEAFF. The V and J genes are TRBV25-1 and TRBJ1-1; TRBD1 matches 12 bases. The V segment lost 2 bases and the J segment 5 bases; nucleotides outside the gene matches: 6. Per the germline V gene, CDR1 is MGHDK and CDR2 is SYGVNS. This CDR3 contains 16 residues.

The CDR3 sequence is CASSPPGPETDTQYF. The CDR3, as DNA: TGTGCCAGCAGCCCACCCGGGCCGGAGACAGATACGCAGTATTTT. The chain employs TRBV11-2 and TRBJ2-3; D is unresolved. CDR1 is SGHAT, CDR2 FQNNGV, per germline. V was trimmed by 5 bases and J by 3 bases, leaving 15 bases between them. The CDR3 has 15 amino acids.

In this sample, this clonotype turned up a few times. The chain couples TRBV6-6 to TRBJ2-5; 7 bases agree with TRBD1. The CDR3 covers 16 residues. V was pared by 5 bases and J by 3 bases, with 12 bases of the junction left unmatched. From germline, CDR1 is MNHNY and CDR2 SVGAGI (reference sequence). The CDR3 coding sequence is TGTGCCAGCAGTCCCACTCAATCCGGGACAGAAGAGACCCAGTACTTC. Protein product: CASSPTQSGTEETQYF.

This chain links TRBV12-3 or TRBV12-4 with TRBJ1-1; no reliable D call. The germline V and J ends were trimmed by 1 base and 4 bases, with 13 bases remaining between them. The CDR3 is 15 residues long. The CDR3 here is CASSLGAVWGTEAFF. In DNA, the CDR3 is TGTGCCAGCAGTTTAGGGGCGGTATGGGGCACTGAAGCTTTCTTT.

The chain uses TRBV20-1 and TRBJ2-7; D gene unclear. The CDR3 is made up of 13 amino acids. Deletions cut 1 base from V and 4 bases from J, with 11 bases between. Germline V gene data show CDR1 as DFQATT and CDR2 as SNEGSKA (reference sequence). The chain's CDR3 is CSARVPGLYEQYF. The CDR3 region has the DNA TGCAGTGCTAGAGTCCCGGGCCTTTACGAGCAGTACTTC.

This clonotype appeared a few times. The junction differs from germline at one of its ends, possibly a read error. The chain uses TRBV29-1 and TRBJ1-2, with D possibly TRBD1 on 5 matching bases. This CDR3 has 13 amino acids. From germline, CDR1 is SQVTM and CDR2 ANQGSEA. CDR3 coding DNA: TGCAGCGTTGAAGGACAGAGAGGCTATGGCTGCACCTTC. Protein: CSVEGQRGYGCTF.

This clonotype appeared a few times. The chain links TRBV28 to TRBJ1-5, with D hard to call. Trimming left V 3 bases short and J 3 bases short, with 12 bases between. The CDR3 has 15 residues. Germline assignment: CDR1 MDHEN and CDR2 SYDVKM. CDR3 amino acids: CASSFGDHPNQPQHF. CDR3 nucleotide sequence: TGTGCCAGCAGTTTCGGAGACCACCCCAATCAGCCCCAGCATTTT. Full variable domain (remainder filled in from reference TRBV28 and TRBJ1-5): DVKVTQSSRYLVKRTGEKVFLECVQDMDHENMFWYRQDPGLGLRLIYFSYDVKMKEKGDIPEGYSVSREKKERFSLILESASTNQTSMYLCASSFGDHPNQPQHFGDGTRLSIL.

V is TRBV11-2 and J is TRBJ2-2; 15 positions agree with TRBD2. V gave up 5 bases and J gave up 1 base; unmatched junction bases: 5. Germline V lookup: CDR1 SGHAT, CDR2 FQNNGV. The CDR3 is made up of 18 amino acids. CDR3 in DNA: TGTGCCAGCAGCCTCGGACTAGCGGGAGGGATGAACACCGGGGAGCTGTTTTTT. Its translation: CASSLGLAGGMNTGELFF.

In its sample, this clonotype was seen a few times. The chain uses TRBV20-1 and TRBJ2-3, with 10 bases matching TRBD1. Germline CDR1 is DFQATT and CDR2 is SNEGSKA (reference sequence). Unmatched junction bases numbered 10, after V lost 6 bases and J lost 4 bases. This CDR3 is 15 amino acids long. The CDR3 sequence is CSAEDRDRGADTQYF. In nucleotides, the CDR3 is TGCAGTGCCGAGGACCGGGACAGGGGCGCAGATACGCAGTATTTT.

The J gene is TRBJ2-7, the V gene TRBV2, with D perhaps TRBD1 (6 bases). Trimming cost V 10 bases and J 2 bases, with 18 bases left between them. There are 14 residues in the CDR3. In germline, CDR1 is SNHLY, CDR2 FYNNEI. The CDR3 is CANRTVNSPYEQYF. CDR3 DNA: TGTGCCAATCGGACAGTCAATTCCCCCTACGAGCAGTACTTC.

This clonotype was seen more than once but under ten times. CDR3: CASSLESSGSDEQFF. CDR3 DNA sequence: TGCGCCAGCAGCTTAGAATCTAGCGGGAGTGATGAGCAGTTCTTC. This chain joins TRBV5-1 and TRBJ2-1; TRBD2 matches at 10 bases. Trimming took 2 bases from V and 8 from J; bases not matched to a gene: 7. This CDR3 is built from 15 residues. CDR1 and CDR2 (germline): SGHRS, YFSETQ.

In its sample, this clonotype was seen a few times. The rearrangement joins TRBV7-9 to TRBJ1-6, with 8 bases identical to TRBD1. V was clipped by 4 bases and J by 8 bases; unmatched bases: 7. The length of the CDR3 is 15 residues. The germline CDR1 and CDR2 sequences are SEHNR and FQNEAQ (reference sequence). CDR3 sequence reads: CASSYATGGDSPLHF. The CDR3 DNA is TGTGCCAGCAGCTACGCCACAGGGGGTGATTCACCCCTCCACTTT.